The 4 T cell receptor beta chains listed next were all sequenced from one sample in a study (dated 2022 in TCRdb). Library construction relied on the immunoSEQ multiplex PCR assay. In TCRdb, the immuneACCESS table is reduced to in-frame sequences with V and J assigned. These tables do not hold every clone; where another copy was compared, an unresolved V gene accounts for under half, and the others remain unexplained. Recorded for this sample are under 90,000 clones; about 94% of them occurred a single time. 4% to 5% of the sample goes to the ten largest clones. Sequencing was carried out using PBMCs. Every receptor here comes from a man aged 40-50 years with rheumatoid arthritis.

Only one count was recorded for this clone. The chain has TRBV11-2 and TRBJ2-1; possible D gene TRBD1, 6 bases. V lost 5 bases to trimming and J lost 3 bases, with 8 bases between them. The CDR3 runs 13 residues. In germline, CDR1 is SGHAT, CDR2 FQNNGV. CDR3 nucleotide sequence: TGTGCCAGCAGCCCGGACAGCTACAATGAGCAGTTCTTC. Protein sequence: CASSPDSYNEQFF.

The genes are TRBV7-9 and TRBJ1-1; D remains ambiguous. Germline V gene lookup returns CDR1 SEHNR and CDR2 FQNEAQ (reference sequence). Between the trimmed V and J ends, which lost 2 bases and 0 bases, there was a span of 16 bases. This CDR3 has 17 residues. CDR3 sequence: CASSLFAPRAMNTEAFF. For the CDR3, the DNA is TGTGCCAGCAGCTTATTTGCCCCAAGGGCTATGAACACTGAAGCTTTCTTT.

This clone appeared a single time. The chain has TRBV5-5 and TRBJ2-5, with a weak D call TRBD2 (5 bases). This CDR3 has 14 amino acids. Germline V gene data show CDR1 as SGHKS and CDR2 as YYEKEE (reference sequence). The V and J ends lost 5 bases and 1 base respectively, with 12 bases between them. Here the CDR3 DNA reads TGTGCCAGCAGTCGAGGGCCAGTCCAAGAGACCCAGTACTTC. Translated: CASSRGPVQETQYF.

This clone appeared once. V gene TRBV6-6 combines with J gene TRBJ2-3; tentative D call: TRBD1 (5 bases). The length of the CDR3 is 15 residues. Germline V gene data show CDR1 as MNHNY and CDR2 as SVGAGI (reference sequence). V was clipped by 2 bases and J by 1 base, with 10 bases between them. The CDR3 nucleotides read TGTGCCAGCAGTTACGTGGGGCTCGGCACAGATACGCAGTATTTT. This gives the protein CASSYVGLGTDTQYF.